This T cell receptor beta chain was documented in a study of regulatory T cells in long-lasting Graves disease. The CDR3 sequence is 17 residues long. The germline V and J ends were trimmed by 5 bases and 0 bases, with 19 bases remaining between them. Germline V lookup: CDR1 MNHNS, CDR2 SASEGT. This clonotype appeared many times. No antigen is known for it. Construction of the TCR beta libraries employed iRepertoire HTBI primers in conjunction with Arm-PCR of CDR3 regions. From the multiplex PCR reads, TCRdb called clonotypes with MiXCR, one entry per CDR3 protein. This table holds approximately 470,000 distinct CDR3 sequences, 15% to 20% found once. Time point meaning: newly diagnosed GD, antithyroid drugs for less than 3 months. Isolated PBMC RNA provided the starting material for the TCR library. Broader study findings: Preferential use of TRBV28, TRBJ1-2 and TRBJ2-5 was seen in persistent disease. TCR diversity was lower in persistent than newly diagnosed Graves' disease.

Separately, the same data were catalogued under a study of T cells in Graves' hyperthyroidism and ophthalmopathy. That publication notes: A first-round RT-PCR of the TCR CDR3 used the HTBI primer set.

This chain joins TRBV6-1 and TRBJ1-1, with D maybe TRBD1 (5 bases). The sequences come from peripheral blood mononuclear cells (PBMCs), collected at new diagnosis, from a patient treated with antithyroid drugs. The TCR sequence derives from a man aged 35 to 55 with Graves disease. As DNA, the CDR3 is TGTGCCAGCAGTCCCCCGGGGGGAGGTTCTATGAACACTGAAGCTTTCTTT. Amino acid sequence: CASSPPGGGSMNTEAFF.